The next 16 T cell receptor beta chains were all read from a single sample in a study of blood T cells in healthy people across ages. The second PCR ran about 6 to 12 cycles with a sample-barcoded 5' primer and J-beta primers. MiXCR, applied by TCRdb to the 5' RACE reads, yields one record per CDR3 protein. Of approximately 2,000,000 distinct CDR3 sequences in the sample, roughly two fifths were seen once. Source material: blood. These receptors were obtained from a human donor in good health.

The V and J genes are TRBV28 and TRBJ2-7; D ambiguous. V shed 5 bases and J shed 5 bases, with 7 bases lying between them. Looked up from germline, CDR1 is MDHEN and CDR2 is SYDVKM. CDR3 length: 11 residues. The CDR3 reads CASSGTHEQYF. In DNA form, the CDR3 reads TGTGCCAGCAGTGGTACCCACGAGCAGTACTTC.

The V gene is TRBV6-1, the J gene TRBJ1-1; D is perhaps TRBD1 (6 bases). The CDR3 totals 12 residues. Trimming cost V 6 bases and J 5 bases, with 10 bases left between them. Germline CDR1 reads MNHNS; CDR2 reads SASEGT. CDR3 amino acids: CASRFQGTEAFF. CDR3 sequence (DNA): TGTGCCAGCAGGTTCCAGGGGACTGAAGCTTTCTTT.

This chain links TRBV28 with TRBJ2-1, with D possibly called TRBD1 or TRBD2 (5 bases each). Trimming cost V 6 bases and J 8 bases, with 20 bases left between them. CDR3 length: 15 amino acids. From germline, CDR1 is MDHEN and CDR2 SYDVKM. The CDR3 loop reads CASSPISERGDEQFF. For the CDR3, the DNA is TGTGCCAGCAGCCCCATTAGCGAGCGAGGGGATGAGCAGTTCTTC.

This clonotype was seen only a few times. V gene TRBV20-1 combines with J gene TRBJ1-2; D ambiguous. The CDR3 has 14 residues. V was trimmed by 5 bases and J by 5 bases, leaving 18 bases between them. Germline CDR1 and CDR2: DFQATT and SNEGSKA (reference sequence). CDR3 protein: CSAAEGLIRYGYTF. In DNA form, the CDR3 reads TGCAGTGCTGCAGAAGGGTTGATCCGGTATGGCTACACCTTC.

The rearrangement uses TRBV5-1 and TRBJ1-2; D is perhaps TRBD1 (5 bases). Germline CDR1 and CDR2: SGHRS and YFSETQ. This CDR3 spans 16 amino acids. Trimming removed 0 bases from V and 2 bases from J, with 14 bases in between. As DNA, the CDR3 is TGCGCCAGCAGCTTGGCCGATGGGGGTGTCAACTATGGCTACACCTTC. This gives the protein CASSLADGGVNYGYTF. Using reference TRBV5-1 and TRBJ1-2 for the parts outside the CDR3, the full variable domain is KAGVTQTPRYLIKTRGQQVTLSCSPISGHRSVSWYQQTPGQGLQFLFEYFSETQRNKGNFPGRFSGRQFSNSRSEMNVSTLELGDSALYLCASSLADGGVNYGYTFGSGTRLTVV.

On this clonotype: A much larger clone differs by one base, so this may be a read error. The rearrangement uses TRBV7-2 and TRBJ1-4; D is perhaps TRBD1 (5 bases). The CDR3 is 14 residues long. V gave up 2 bases and J gave up 12 bases, with 16 bases separating them. Germline V gene sequence: CDR1 SGHTA, CDR2 FQGNSA. Here the CDR3 DNA reads TGTGCCAGCAGCTTATCGGGACGGTACGAAGAACTGTTTTTT. Translated, it gives CASSLSGRYEELFF.

In regard to this clonotype: One end of the junction varies from germline; a read error may be responsible. The chain joins TRBV7-9 to TRBJ1-1; 8 bases fit TRBD1. This CDR3 has 15 amino acids. Germline-derived CDR1 and CDR2 are SEHNR and FQNEAQ (reference sequence). DNA of the CDR3: TGTGCCAGCAGCTGGGACCGACAGGGGAACGCTGAAGCTTTCTTT. Protein sequence: CASSWDRQGNAEAFF. The full variable domain, its missing parts supplied by reference TRBV7-9 and TRBJ1-1, is DTGVSQNPRHKITKRGQNVTFRCDPISEHNRLYWYRQTLGQGPEFLTYFQNEAQLEKSRLLSDRFSAERPKGSFSTLEIQRTEQGDSAMYLCASSWDRQGNAEAFFGQGTRLTVV.

V and J are TRBV7-3 and TRBJ2-2, with TRBD2 matching 7 bases. Germline V gene data show CDR1 as SGHTA and CDR2 as FQGTGA. Trimming cost V 0 bases and J 6 bases; bases outside gene matches: 1. CDR3 length equals 14 residues. This CDR3 reads CASSLTGGPGELFF. The CDR3 DNA follows: TGTGCCAGCAGCTTAACGGGAGGGCCCGGGGAGCTGTTTTTT.

This clonotype was recorded a few times. The J gene is TRBJ1-1, the V gene TRBV20-1; D gene unclear. From germline, CDR1 is DFQATT and CDR2 SNEGSKA (reference sequence). There are 12 residues in the CDR3. Between the trimmed V and J ends, which lost 6 bases and 3 bases, there was a span of 11 bases. The CDR3 DNA reads as TGCAGTGCCATGACGGGCGACACTGAAGCTTTCTTT. Translated: CSAMTGDTEAFF.

V usage is TRBV12-5 and J usage is TRBJ2-3, with D tentatively TRBD1 (7 bases). Trimming cost V 1 base and J 1 base, with 12 bases left between them. Germline loops: CDR1 LGHNT, CDR2 FRNRAP. This CDR3 contains 16 residues. This chain's CDR3 is CASGLASGGRTDTQYF. CDR3 coding DNA: TGTGCTAGTGGTTTGGCCTCAGGGGGGCGCACAGATACGCAGTATTTT.

V is TRBV7-3 and J is TRBJ2-1; D may be TRBD2 (7 bases). V was shortened by 5 bases and J by 7 bases, with 24 bases between the two germline ends. Germline lookup yields CDR1 SGHTA and CDR2 FQGTGA. The CDR3 sequence is 17 residues long. DNA of the CDR3: TGTGCCAGCAGCCCCCACTACCGGGGGGCTGGTAGGAATGAGCAGTTCTTC. This gives the protein CASSPHYRGAGRNEQFF. The complete variable domain, with remaining parts taken from reference TRBV7-3 and TRBJ2-1, reads GAGVSQTPSNKVTEKGKYVELRCDPISGHTALYWYRQSLGQGPEFLIYFQGTGAADDSGLPNDRFFAVRPEGSVSTLKIQRTERGDSAVYLCASSPHYRGAGRNEQFFGPGTRLTVL.

This chain connects TRBV24-1 to TRBJ2-1; the match to TRBD1 covers 7 bases. The trim removed 7 bases at V and 4 bases at J, leaving 3 bases unmatched. Looked up from germline, CDR1 is KGHDR and CDR2 is SFDVKD. This CDR3 contains 13 residues. CDR3 nucleotide sequence: TGTGCCACCAGGGGGGACAGTTACAATGAGCAGTTCTTC. Translated, it gives CATRGDSYNEQFF.

This clonotype occurred a few times. The rearrangement joins TRBV7-3 to TRBJ2-3; perhaps TRBD1 as D (6 bases). The V gene's germline CDR1 is SGHTA and CDR2 FQGTGA. The CDR3 length is 16 residues. The V end was cut by 5 bases, the J end by 0 bases, with 15 bases between. In DNA, the CDR3 is TGTGCCAGCAGCCTGGGGGCCCTAAGAAGCACAGATACGCAGTATTTT. Its translation: CASSLGALRSTDTQYF.

This rearrangement joins TRBV6-2 or TRBV6-3 to TRBJ2-5; TRBD2 agrees at 9 bases. The better agreement between TRBJ2-7 and the DNA end casts doubt on the J call. The CDR3 length is 15 residues. The V gene's germline CDR1 is MNHEY and CDR2 SVGEGT. CDR3 region: CASSYRVAGDGEQYF. Written as DNA, the CDR3 is TGTGCCAGCAGTTACAGAGTAGCGGGGGACGGCGAGCAGTACTTC.

This clonotype appeared a few times. The V and J genes are TRBV20-1 and TRBJ1-4; 7 bases are shared with TRBD1. Losses at the gene ends were 6 bases for V and 8 bases for J; bases not matched to a gene: 6. The germline CDR1 and CDR2 sequences are DFQATT and SNEGSKA (reference sequence). The CDR3 is 12 residues long. CDR3 amino acids: CSALTGSEKLFF. Written as DNA, the CDR3 is TGCAGTGCCTTGACAGGGAGCGAAAAACTGTTTTTT.

The rearrangement links TRBV20-1 to TRBJ1-6; D unresolved. The ends were cut back, 2 bases at V and 1 base at J, with 9 bases in the middle. This CDR3 is built from 15 residues. Germline V CDR1 and CDR2: DFQATT, SNEGSKA (reference sequence). CDR3 in DNA: TGCAGTGCTAGATCCGAAGTGTCCTATAATTCACCCCTCCACTTT. Its translation: CSARSEVSYNSPLHF.